These 27 T cell receptor beta chains originate from one sample sequenced in a study of TIL therapy for anti-PD-1-resistant metastatic lung cancer. The time point denotes: pre-treatment sample, taken before nivolumab and TIL therapy. Most excised metastases sampled were pleural nodules or supraclavicular lymph nodes. The immunoSEQ assay was v3. Assay: immunoSEQ multiplex PCR; the TCRdb copy retains only in-frame clones and omits some. The sample has 6,500 or so clones, roughly two thirds seen once; the top ten hold around 8%. The sequences come from tumor tissue, collected at baseline. The receptors stem from a person aged 25 to 85 with non-small cell lung cancer.

This sequence joins TRBV4-2 and TRBJ1-2; D is possibly TRBD1 (5 bases). CDR1 is LGHNA, CDR2 YNFKEQ, per germline. This CDR3 spans 15 amino acids. The V end was cut by 0 bases, the J end by 9 bases, with 17 bases between. The CDR3 coding sequence is TGTGCCAGCAGCCAAGATCTGGGGCCCACCGGGAGCTACACCTTC. Translated: CASSQDLGPTGSYTF.

V and J are TRBV10-2 and TRBJ2-3; 9 nucleotides agree with TRBD2. Germline CDR1 reads WSHSY; CDR2 reads SAAADI. The CDR3 loop spans 17 amino acids. V lost 2 bases, J lost 3 bases, and 9 bases stayed unmatched. CDR3 in DNA: TGCGCCAGCAGTGAGCCGACGCGTCTAGCGGGAACAGATACGCAGTATTTT. Translated: CASSEPTRLAGTDTQYF.

V usage is TRBV2 and J usage is TRBJ1-4; TRBD1 matches at 8 bases. The CDR3 totals 13 residues. Unmatched junction bases numbered 11, after V lost 9 bases and J lost 11 bases. Germline CDR1 SNHLY, CDR2 FYNNEI. CDR3 sequence (DNA): TGTGCCAGTACAGGGGGACAAGAGGGGAAACTGTTTTTT. It encodes CASTGGQEGKLFF. The whole variable domain, remainder taken from reference TRBV2 and TRBJ1-4, is EPEVTQTPSHQVTQMGQEVILRCVPISNHLYFYWYRQILGQKVEFLVSFYNNEISEKSEIFDDQFSVERPDGSNFTLKIRSTKLEDSAMYFCASTGGQEGKLFFGSGTQLSVL.

This CDR3 is CASSVGGNNQPQHF. The CDR3 DNA reads TGTGCCAGTAGCGTAGGGGGCAATAATCAGCCCCAGCATTTT. The chain has TRBV19 and TRBJ1-5, with 7 nucleotides matching TRBD1. With 6 bases clipped from V and 4 bases from J, the junction kept 6 bases outside the gene matches. This CDR3 comprises 14 residues. CDR1 is LNHDA and CDR2 is SQIVND in the germline V gene (reference sequence).

The chain joins TRBV9 to TRBJ2-3, with TRBD1 matching over 7 bases. The CDR3 is 14 amino acids. V gave up 4 bases and J gave up 7 bases; unmatched junction bases: 9. Germline CDR1 reads SGDLS; CDR2 reads YYNGEE. CDR3 loop: CASSPSTGWNTQYF. The CDR3 region has the DNA TGTGCCAGCAGCCCCTCGACAGGGTGGAATACGCAGTATTTT.

V is TRBV4-2 and J is TRBJ2-7; 9 nucleotides align to TRBD2. Germline CDR1 reads LGHNA; CDR2 reads YNFKEQ. This CDR3 is 15 amino acids long. Losses at the gene ends were 6 bases for V and 3 bases for J; bases not matched to a gene: 9. The CDR3, as DNA: TGTGCCAGCAGGGGATCCGGGACTAGCAACTACGAGCAGTACTTC. It yields the protein CASRGSGTSNYEQYF.

This chain connects TRBV30 to TRBJ1-2; no clear D. The CDR3 runs to 11 residues. Per germline, CDR1 GTSNPN and CDR2 SVGIG (reference sequence). Trimming cost V 5 bases and J 4 bases, with 8 bases left between them. CDR3 amino acids: CAWGYIYGYTF. The DNA of the CDR3 is TGTGCCTGGGGGTACATCTATGGCTACACCTTC.

The V and J genes are TRBV7-9 and TRBJ1-6; the match to TRBD1 covers 7 bases. V lost 2 bases, J lost 10 bases, and 8 bases stayed unmatched. This CDR3 has 15 amino acids. Germline V lookup: CDR1 SEHNR, CDR2 FQNEAQ (reference sequence). Written as DNA, the CDR3 is TGTGCCAGCAGCTTATCGGTACAGGGGTTCTCACCCCTCCACTTT. This translates into CASSLSVQGFSPLHF.

This chain links TRBV3-1 (or the pseudogene TRBV3-2) with TRBJ2-7; D is undetermined. Trimming shortened V by 2 bases and J by 1 base, and 0 bases separated the two germline ends. In germline, CDR1 is LGHDT, CDR2 YNNKEL (reference sequence). The CDR3 consists of 11 residues. CDR3 sequence: CASSQSYEQYF. CDR3 nucleotide sequence: TGTGCCAGCAGCCAATCCTACGAGCAGTACTTC.

This clone was seen just once. V gene TRBV7-9 combines with J gene TRBJ2-5, with a tentative D call TRBD2 (6 bases). The CDR3 contains 15 residues. The germline V and J ends were trimmed by 3 bases and 5 bases, with 16 bases remaining between them. CDR1 is SEHNR and CDR2 is FQNEAQ in the germline V gene (reference sequence). The CDR3 here is CASSFGGYPEETQYF. DNA of the CDR3: TGTGCCAGCAGCTTTGGGGGGTATCCGGAGGAGACCCAGTACTTC.

This chain links TRBV6-1 with TRBJ1-5; tentative D call: TRBD1 (5 bases). CDR3 size: 17 residues. V was pared by 4 bases and J by 2 bases, with 18 bases between. Germline CDR1 and CDR2: MNHNS and SASEGT. The CDR3 DNA is TGTGCCAGCAGTGGAATACCAGGGTTGGGTGGCAATCAGCCCCAGCATTTT. Translating it yields CASSGIPGLGGNQPQHF.

This clone was detected only once. V usage is TRBV2 and J usage is TRBJ2-5; a weak D match, TRBD1 (6 bases). The CDR3 extends over 13 amino acids. Germline values: CDR1 SNHLY, CDR2 FYNNEI. Between the trimmed V and J ends, which lost 8 bases and 5 bases, there was a span of 15 bases. The CDR3 sequence: CASFALQGETQYF. The CDR3 DNA reads TGTGCCAGCTTTGCGCTTCAGGGGGAGACCCAGTACTTC.

The chain links TRBV5-6 to TRBJ2-5; D is possibly TRBD1 (5 bases). V gave up 4 bases and J gave up 0 bases, with 13 bases separating them. The CDR3 sequence is 15 residues long. Per germline, CDR1 SGHDT and CDR2 YYEEEE. The CDR3 loop reads CASSTRQTYQETQYF. CDR3 bases: TGTGCCAGCAGCACCCGACAGACGTACCAAGAGACCCAGTACTTC.

This chain uses TRBV6-5 with TRBJ2-6; D unclear. This CDR3 has 15 amino acids. CDR1 is MNHEY and CDR2 is SVGAGI in the germline V gene. With 5 bases removed from V and 1 base from J, the gap between germline ends came to 9 bases. The CDR3 DNA reads as TGTGCCAGCAGTCGAAGATCTTCTGGGGCCAACGTCCTGACTTTC. Amino acids: CASSRRSSGANVLTF.

V is TRBV6-2 or TRBV6-3 and J is TRBJ2-3; 7 nucleotides align to TRBD1. V gave up 6 bases and J gave up 2 bases; unmatched junction bases: 5. The CDR3 totals 14 residues. Germline assignment: CDR1 MNHEY and CDR2 SVGEGT. The CDR3 reads CASSRDSYTDTQYF. As DNA, the CDR3 is TGTGCCAGCAGCAGGGACAGTTACACAGATACGCAGTATTTT.

The V gene is TRBV9, the J gene TRBJ1-1, with D perhaps matching TRBD1 (5 bases). CDR1 and CDR2 (germline): SGDLS, YYNGEE. The V end was cut by 0 bases, the J end by 3 bases, with 12 bases between. The CDR3 runs 15 residues. The CDR3 protein is CASSVDGRAYTEAFF. The CDR3 bases are TGTGCCAGCAGCGTAGATGGCAGGGCCTACACTGAAGCTTTCTTT.

The V and J genes are TRBV29-1 and TRBJ1-4; D unclear. The V and J ends lost 5 bases and 5 bases respectively, with 12 bases between them. CDR3 length equals 13 residues. Per the germline V gene, CDR1 is SQVTM and CDR2 is ANQGSEA. CDR3: CSVLVSGNEKLFF. CDR3 nucleotides: TGCAGCGTTCTGGTGTCGGGGAATGAAAAACTGTTTTTT.

The genes are TRBV20-1 and TRBJ2-3, with 7 positions matching TRBD2. The trim removed 3 bases at V and 0 bases at J, leaving 6 bases unmatched. Germline CDR1 and CDR2: DFQATT and SNEGSKA (reference sequence). The CDR3 contains 15 residues. The CDR3 is CSASFLAASTDTQYF. CDR3 sequence (DNA): TGCAGTGCTAGTTTCCTAGCGGCGAGCACAGATACGCAGTATTTT.

This clone was observed a few times. The J gene is TRBJ2-5, the V gene TRBV25-1; perhaps TRBD1 as D (6 bases). CDR3 length equals 13 residues. Germline V CDR1 and CDR2: MGHDK, SYGVNS. V was clipped by 5 bases and J by 5 bases, with 12 bases between them. The CDR3 is CASSLQGSETQYF. In nucleotides, the CDR3 is TGTGCCAGCAGTCTACAGGGATCGGAGACCCAGTACTTC.

In this sample, this clone turned up a few times. This chain connects TRBV6-4 to TRBJ2-1; 7 nucleotides match TRBD2. The CDR3 runs to 15 residues. Looked up from germline, CDR1 is MRHNA and CDR2 is SNTAGT. The ends lost 3 bases at V and 6 bases at J; junction bases unmatched: 8. The CDR3 spells CASSEGSGELNEQFF. For the CDR3, the DNA is TGTGCCAGCAGTGAAGGGAGCGGGGAGCTCAATGAGCAGTTCTTC.

The sample holds a few counts of this clone. The chain carries TRBV19 and TRBJ2-7; D may be TRBD1 (6 bases). V lost 5 bases and J 3 bases, leaving 8 bases between the germline ends. The length of the CDR3 is 12 residues. CDR1 LNHDA and CDR2 SQIVND come from the germline V gene (reference sequence). In DNA form, the CDR3 reads TGTGCCAGTAGTTCGGGACACTACGAGCAGTACTTC. Translation: CASSSGHYEQYF. Supplemented by reference TRBV19 and TRBJ2-7, the full variable domain reads DGGITQSPKYLFRKEGQNVTLSCEQNLNHDAMYWYRQDPGQGLRLIYYSQIVNDFQKGDIAEGYSVSREKKESFPLTVTSAQKNPTAFYLCASSSGHYEQYFGPGTRLTVT.

This clone has only a few counts. The chain links TRBV20-1 to TRBJ2-7; TRBD2 matches at 9 bases. This CDR3 contains 16 residues. Per germline, CDR1 DFQATT and CDR2 SNEGSKA (reference sequence). J lost 2 bases, V lost 3 bases, and 11 bases had no gene match. In DNA, the CDR3 is TGCAGTGCTAGTGGGCTAGCGGGACGCTCAACCTACGAGCAGTACTTC. Translated, it gives CSASGLAGRSTYEQYF.

Here the CDR3 reads CASSVGAGATYEQYF. CDR3 sequence (DNA): TGTGCCAGCAGTGTAGGAGCGGGAGCGACCTACGAGCAGTACTTC. The chain uses TRBV2 and TRBJ2-7, with 8 bases aligning to TRBD2. This CDR3 region has 15 residues. CDR1 and CDR2 from the germline V gene are SNHLY and FYNNEI. Losses at the gene ends were 4 bases for V and 2 bases for J; bases not matched to a gene: 7.

This clone is judged medium-sized. The chain uses TRBV6-2 or TRBV6-3 and TRBJ2-7; the match to TRBD1 covers 8 bases. CDR3 size: 17 residues. Germline V gives CDR1 MNHEY, CDR2 SVGEGT. V shed 2 bases and J 0 bases; nucleotides not matched to a gene: 9. The CDR3 loop is CASSYLTGTGHSYEQYF. The CDR3 DNA follows: TGTGCCAGCAGTTACCTTACCGGGACAGGTCACTCCTACGAGCAGTACTTC.

V and J are TRBV4-2 and TRBJ2-5; the D is unclear. Trimming left V 4 bases short and J 1 base short, with 10 bases between. The CDR3 runs to 14 residues. The germline V gene encodes CDR1 LGHNA and CDR2 YNFKEQ. The CDR3 region has the DNA TGTGCCAGCAGCCGCCCCGGCCGCCAAGAGACCCAGTACTTC. It encodes CASSRPGRQETQYF.

The chain recombines TRBV7-7 with TRBJ2-2; possible D gene TRBD2, 6 bases. The CDR3 has 14 residues. The germline V gene has CDR1 SSHAT and CDR2 FNYEAQ (reference sequence). The V gene lost 6 bases and the J gene lost 2 bases, with 10 bases spanning the gap. The CDR3 DNA sequence: TGTGCCAGCAGTCCCGGGGGAAACACCGGGGAGCTGTTTTTT. Translating it yields CASSPGGNTGELFF.

This clone has more than one count but fewer than ten. Other DNA sequences in the same sample also yield this CDR3. For the CDR3, the DNA is TGTGCCAGCAGTTTAGGGGGTTTAGGGAATGAAAAACTGTTTTTT. Residues: CASSLGGLGNEKLFF. The rearrangement uses TRBV27 and TRBJ1-4; D possibly corresponds to TRBD1 (5 bases). V lost 2 bases to trimming and J lost 5 bases, with 12 bases between them. CDR3 size: 15 residues. The V gene's germline CDR1 is MNHEY and CDR2 SMNVEV (reference sequence). The full variable domain, its missing parts supplied by reference TRBV27 and TRBJ1-4, is EAQVTQNPRYLITVTGKKLTVTCSQNMNHEYMSWYRQDPGLGLRQIYYSMNVEVTDKGDVPEGYKVSRKEKRNFPLILESPSPNQTSLYFCASSLGGLGNEKLFFGSGTQLSVL.